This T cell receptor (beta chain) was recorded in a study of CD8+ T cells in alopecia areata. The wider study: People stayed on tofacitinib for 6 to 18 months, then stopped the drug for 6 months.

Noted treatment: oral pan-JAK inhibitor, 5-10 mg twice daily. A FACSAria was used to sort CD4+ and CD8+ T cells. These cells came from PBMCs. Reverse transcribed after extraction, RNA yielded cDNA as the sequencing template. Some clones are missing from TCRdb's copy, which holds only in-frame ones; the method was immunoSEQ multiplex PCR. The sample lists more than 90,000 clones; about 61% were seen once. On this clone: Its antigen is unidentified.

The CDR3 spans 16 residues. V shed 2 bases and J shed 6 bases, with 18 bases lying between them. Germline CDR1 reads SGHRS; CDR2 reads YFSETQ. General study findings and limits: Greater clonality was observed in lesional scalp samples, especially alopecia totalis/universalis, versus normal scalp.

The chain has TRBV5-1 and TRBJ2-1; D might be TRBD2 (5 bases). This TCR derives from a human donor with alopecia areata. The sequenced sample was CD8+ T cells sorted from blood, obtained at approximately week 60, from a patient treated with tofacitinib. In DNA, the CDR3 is TGCGCCAGCAGCTTTCCGACTATCCGGAGAGGCAATGAGCAGTTCTTC. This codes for CASSFPTIRRGNEQFF. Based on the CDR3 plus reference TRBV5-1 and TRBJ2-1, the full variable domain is KAGVTQTPRYLIKTRGQQVTLSCSPISGHRSVSWYQQTPGQGLQFLFEYFSETQRNKGNFPGRFSGRQFSNSRSEMNVSTLELGDSALYLCASSFPTIRRGNEQFFGPGTRLTVL.